Sequencing of this T cell receptor beta chain was carried out in a study of shared clonotypes between healthy human individuals. Study findings and constraints: Despite large depth, sorted-subset datasets appeared incompletely sequenced.

This clone came up once. Antigen unknown. On sorted subsets, replicate PCRs used approximately 190 ng DNA, or about 30,000 T cell genomes. Produced via immunoSEQ multiplex PCR; TCRdb's table is partial and in-frame only. The sample records about 2.1 million clones, under 95% being singletons. The naive CD8 population came from CD45RO-negative cells selected for CCR7, without terminally differentiated effector memory CD45RA+ cells. Germline CDR1 is SGHKS and CDR2 is YYEKEE (reference sequence). Losses at the gene ends were 7 bases for V and 2 bases for J; bases not matched to a gene: 6. The CDR3 is 15 residues long.

The sequenced sample was naive CD8+ T cells from PBMCs. This sequence originates from a man aged 18 to 30 in good health. Some clones in this sample may be carry-over from other donors' samples. The chain recombines TRBV5-5 with TRBJ1-4; 9 bases align to TRBD1. Written as DNA, the CDR3 is TGTGCCAGCGGGACAGGGAGAGGGACTAATGAAAAACTGTTTTTT. It encodes CASGTGRGTNEKLFF.